One and the same sample provided the 19 T cell receptor beta chains below, sequenced in a study of cytomegalovirus exposure and HLA in healthy donors. In the PCR, 60 Vbeta and 13 Jbeta primers were used. Method: immunoSEQ multiplex PCR; TCRdb's copy keeps in-frame clones and lacks some. Of 150,000 to 180,000 clones in the sample, 70% to 80% were seen once. The sample comprised PBMCs. All receptors derive from a man aged 25 to 40 in good health and CMV-seropositive.

The J gene is TRBJ2-2, the V gene TRBV4-1; 9 bases line up with TRBD2. J gave up 3 bases and V 4 bases, and 9 bases lay outside the gene matches. There are 17 residues in the CDR3. The germline gives CDR1 MGHRA, CDR2 YSYEKL. The CDR3 sequence: CASSPLSGTSYTGELFF. DNA for the CDR3: TGCGCCAGCAGCCCATTATCCGGGACTAGCTACACCGGGGAGCTGTTTTTT.

CDR3 DNA: TGTGCCAGCAGGCGGGGGGCCTCCACAGATACGCAGTATTTT. This codes for CASRRGASTDTQYF. This rearrangement joins TRBV2 to TRBJ2-3; 8 bases fit TRBD2. The length of the CDR3 is 14 residues. J was trimmed by 2 bases and V by 6 bases; bases with no gene match: 4. The germline V gene encodes CDR1 SNHLY and CDR2 FYNNEI.

V and J are TRBV7-6 and TRBJ2-3; D call uncertain. Germline CDR1 reads SGHVS; CDR2 reads FNYEAQ. V was pared by 4 bases and J by 0 bases, with 5 bases between. The CDR3 covers 13 residues. The CDR3 DNA reads TGTGCCAGCAGCTCTCCTAGCACAGATACGCAGTATTTT. Protein sequence: CASSSPSTDTQYF.

The gene calls are TRBV5-1 and TRBJ2-5, with TRBD2 identical over 8 bases. Germline V gene lookup returns CDR1 SGHRS and CDR2 YFSETQ. The trim removed 3 bases at V and 1 base at J, leaving 8 bases unmatched. This CDR3 contains 16 residues. The CDR3 region is CASSSGTSLSQETQYF. For the CDR3, the DNA is TGCGCCAGCAGCTCCGGGACTAGTCTATCCCAAGAGACCCAGTACTTC.

V and J are TRBV11-3 and TRBJ2-2, with 7 bases aligning to TRBD1. Trimming took 0 bases from V and 9 from J; bases not matched to a gene: 1. The length of the CDR3 is 13 residues. Per germline, CDR1 SGHNT and CDR2 YENEEA. For the CDR3, the DNA is TGTGCCAGCAGCTTAGAAGGGGGCCGGGAGCTGTTTTTT. Encoded protein: CASSLEGGRELFF.

The rearrangement uses TRBV6-4 and TRBJ2-3, with D possibly being TRBD2 (7 bases). Germline assignment: CDR1 MRHNA and CDR2 SNTAGT. This CDR3 is built from 16 residues. The V gene lost 5 bases and the J gene lost 0 bases, with 15 bases spanning the gap. The CDR3 loop reads CASSPFGGGSTDTQYF. In nucleotides, the CDR3 is TGTGCCAGCAGTCCATTTGGGGGGGGCAGCACAGATACGCAGTATTTT.

The V call is TRBV5-1, the J call TRBJ2-7; D may be TRBD1 (6 bases). The CDR3 has 16 amino acids. Per germline, CDR1 SGHRS and CDR2 YFSETQ. Trimming pared 1 base from V and 5 bases from J, leaving 19 bases between. CDR3 in DNA: TGCGCCAGCAGCTTGATGCCCACAGGGTCTCTGGACGAGCAGTACTTC. Its protein is CASSLMPTGSLDEQYF.

The genes are TRBV27 and TRBJ2-1, with 8 bases matching TRBD2. The CDR3 totals 13 residues. Germline V gene lookup returns CDR1 MNHEY and CDR2 SMNVEV (reference sequence). J gave up 7 bases and V 4 bases, and 3 bases lay outside the gene matches. The CDR3 DNA follows: TGTGCCAGCAGTTCCCGGGGGGGTAATGAGCAGTTCTTC. Residues: CASSSRGGNEQFF.

This chain links TRBV15 with TRBJ1-1; D is perhaps TRBD1 (5 bases). The CDR3 covers 13 residues. V was trimmed by 1 base and J by 6 bases, leaving 9 bases between them. Germline CDR1 reads LNHNV; CDR2 reads YYDKDF (reference sequence). The DNA for the CDR3 is TGTGCCACCAGCAGAGGGGCGACAGCTGAAGCTTTCTTT. It translates to CATSRGATAEAFF.

This chain connects TRBV7-2 to TRBJ2-1; TRBD1 matches at 9 bases. In germline, CDR1 is SGHTA, CDR2 FQGNSA. This CDR3 is built from 19 residues. The junction had 10 bases not matched to a gene; V was cut back by 1 base and J by 0 bases. The CDR3 spells CASSLVGTGISSSYNEQFF. The CDR3 DNA reads as TGTGCCAGCAGCTTAGTCGGGACAGGGATTTCGAGCTCCTACAATGAGCAGTTCTTC.

The chain uses TRBV2 and TRBJ1-2; D gene unclear. The CDR3 totals 15 residues. Trimming removed 1 base at V and 3 bases at J, with 12 bases between. Germline CDR1 and CDR2: SNHLY and FYNNEI. The DNA of the CDR3 is TGTGCCAGCAGTGAAGACTCTCTCTCATACTATGGCTACACCTTC. Translated, it gives CASSEDSLSYYGYTF.

The chain uses TRBV6-1 and TRBJ2-3; a possible D gene is TRBD2 (5 bases). Germline values: CDR1 MNHNS, CDR2 SASEGT. V shed 2 bases and J shed 2 bases, with 14 bases lying between them. The CDR3 contains 16 residues. CDR3 region: CASSELSSRLTDTQYF. As DNA, the CDR3 is TGTGCCAGCAGTGAACTGTCTAGCAGACTCACAGATACGCAGTATTTT.

The V gene is TRBV5-1, the J gene TRBJ1-1; 7 nucleotides line up with TRBD1. The junction had 8 bases not matched to a gene; V was cut back by 3 bases and J by 3 bases. CDR3 length equals 15 residues. Germline CDR1 and CDR2: SGHRS and YFSETQ. As DNA, the CDR3 is TGCGCCAGCAGCTGGGCCTCAACAGGGGACACTGAAGCTTTCTTT. Translating it yields CASSWASTGDTEAFF.

The V and J genes are TRBV27 and TRBJ2-5; a weak D match, TRBD2 (7 bases). The CDR3 is 15 residues long. Trimming left V 3 bases short and J 6 bases short, with 17 bases between. Germline-derived CDR1 and CDR2 are MNHEY and SMNVEV (reference sequence). The CDR3 bases are TGTGCCAGCAGTTTGGACGGGGGGCGGTGGAAGACCCAGTACTTC. It yields the protein CASSLDGGRWKTQYF.

The V and J genes are TRBV27 and TRBJ2-5, with D perhaps TRBD2 (6 bases). The length of the CDR3 is 13 residues. Trimming stripped 2 bases from V and 5 bases from J, with 9 bases between. Germline assignment: CDR1 MNHEY and CDR2 SMNVEV (reference sequence). The DNA of the CDR3 is TGTGCCAGCAGTTTAGTAGGGAGGGAGACCCAGTACTTC. Its translation: CASSLVGRETQYF.

CDR3 coding DNA: TGTGCCAGCAGTTTTAGCGGGGGGCCCCAAGAGACCCAGTACTTC. Translation gives CASSFSGGPQETQYF. The chain uses TRBV6-5 and TRBJ2-5, with 10 bases fitting TRBD2. Germline trimming cut 4 bases from V and 1 base from J; bases unmatched to any gene: 3. The CDR3 is made up of 15 amino acids. The germline V gene has CDR1 MNHEY and CDR2 SVGAGI.

This chain links TRBV11-2 with TRBJ2-7; 12 bases are a match to TRBD1. CDR3 length: 15 amino acids. Germline values: CDR1 SGHAT, CDR2 FQNNGV. The junction had 4 bases not matched to a gene; V was cut back by 3 bases and J by 4 bases. The CDR3 loop reads CASSLGQGAPYEQYF. CDR3 in DNA: TGTGCCAGCAGCTTGGGACAGGGGGCCCCTTACGAGCAGTACTTC. Complete variable domain (other parts from reference TRBV11-2 and TRBJ2-7): EAGVAQSPRYKIIEKRQSVAFWCNPISGHATLYWYQQILGQGPKLLIQFQNNGVVDDSQLPKDRFSAERLKGVDSTLKIQPAKLEDSAVYLCASSLGQGAPYEQYFGPGTRLTVT.

A single count supports this clone. The rearrangement joins TRBV7-9 to TRBJ2-7; 7 nucleotides agree with TRBD2. The CDR3 runs to 17 residues. With 1 base clipped from V and 0 bases from J, the junction kept 9 bases outside the gene matches. Germline V gives CDR1 SEHNR, CDR2 FQNEAQ (reference sequence). The CDR3 region is CASSLVPSGLSSYEQYF. Here the CDR3 DNA reads TGTGCCAGCAGCTTAGTCCCTAGCGGTTTGAGCTCCTACGAGCAGTACTTC.

The chain links TRBV28 to TRBJ2-4, with 7 bases lining up with TRBD1. The ends lost 5 bases at V and 6 bases at J; junction bases unmatched: 10. The CDR3 loop spans 15 amino acids. CDR1 is MDHEN, CDR2 SYDVKM, per germline. CDR3 in amino acids: CASSPRQGAVNIQYF. The CDR3 nucleotides read TGTGCCAGCAGTCCCCGACAGGGAGCGGTAAACATTCAGTACTTC.